These 22 T cell receptor beta chains were sequenced from one sample in a study of blood T cell repertoires in COVID-19. The protocol was immunoSEQ multiplex PCR, while the TCRdb copy is restricted to in-frame clones and leaves out a portion. The table records about 240,000 clones, over 75% of them present only once. The material sequenced was peripheral blood. Source of these receptors: a man in his fifties or sixties with COVID-19, enrolled during active disease.

V gene TRBV7-9 combines with J gene TRBJ2-7; no clear D. Trimming stripped 4 bases from V and 3 bases from J, with 10 bases between. CDR3 size: 13 residues. The germline gives CDR1 SEHNR, CDR2 FQNEAQ (reference sequence). CDR3 sequence: CASSSRWLYEQYF. Here the CDR3 DNA reads TGTGCCAGCAGCTCAAGATGGCTCTACGAGCAGTACTTC. The complete variable domain, with remaining parts taken from reference TRBV7-9 and TRBJ2-7, reads DTGVSQNPRHKITKRGQNVTFRCDPISEHNRLYWYRQTLGQGPEFLTYFQNEAQLEKSRLLSDRFSAERPKGSFSTLEIQRTEQGDSAMYLCASSSRWLYEQYFGPGTRLTVT.

The count of this clone is one. This chain links TRBV4-2 with TRBJ2-3, with 11 bases matching TRBD2. Germline assignment: CDR1 LGHNA and CDR2 YNFKEQ. The CDR3 extends over 17 amino acids. After removal of 4 bases from V and 2 bases from J, the junction contained 8 bases not matched to a gene. CDR3 region: CASSPRLAGGLTDTQYF. CDR3 in DNA: TGTGCCAGCAGCCCGCGGCTAGCGGGGGGACTCACAGATACGCAGTATTTT.

The V and J genes are TRBV5-1 and TRBJ2-7, with D possibly TRBD1 on 5 matching bases. CDR3 length: 15 amino acids. Germline V gene data show CDR1 as SGHRS and CDR2 as YFSETQ. The V and J ends lost 0 bases and 1 base respectively, with 11 bases between them. The CDR3 here is CASSLDGQRSYEQYF. In DNA, the CDR3 is TGCGCCAGCAGCTTGGACGGACAAAGGTCCTACGAGCAGTACTTC.

The J gene is TRBJ2-1, the V gene TRBV11-3; no reliable D call. In germline, CDR1 is SGHNT, CDR2 YENEEA. V was trimmed by 5 bases and J by 2 bases, leaving 16 bases between them. The CDR3 loop spans 16 amino acids. This chain's CDR3 is CASSNRVGRPYNEQFF. In DNA form, the CDR3 reads TGTGCCAGCAGCAACCGGGTCGGCAGACCCTACAATGAGCAGTTCTTC.

This chain links TRBV7-9 with TRBJ1-1; tentatively, D is TRBD1 (6 bases). Germline assignment: CDR1 SEHNR and CDR2 FQNEAQ (reference sequence). The germline V and J ends were trimmed by 1 base and 3 bases, with 21 bases remaining between them. The CDR3 sequence is 18 residues long. CDR3 sequence (DNA): TGTGCCAGCAGCTTAGAACTTTACAGGGTAGGTAAAGACACTGAAGCTTTCTTT. Translating it yields CASSLELYRVGKDTEAFF. Variable domain in full (rest from reference TRBV7-9 and TRBJ1-1): DTGVSQNPRHKITKRGQNVTFRCDPISEHNRLYWYRQTLGQGPEFLTYFQNEAQLEKSRLLSDRFSAERPKGSFSTLEIQRTEQGDSAMYLCASSLELYRVGKDTEAFFGQGTRLTVV.

The rearrangement uses TRBV4-1 and TRBJ2-3, with 12 bases lining up with TRBD2. Germline CDR1 and CDR2: MGHRA and YSYEKL. The CDR3 loop spans 16 amino acids. V lost 0 bases and J lost 5; bases outside the gene matches: 3. The DNA of the CDR3 is TGCGCCAGCAGCCAAGAAACTAGCGGGGGGAGAGATACGCAGTATTTT. Protein sequence: CASSQETSGGRDTQYF.

The chain links TRBV4-1 to TRBJ2-7, with a possible D match to TRBD2 (5 bases). CDR3 size: 15 residues. Trimming took off 0 bases at V and 0 bases at J, with 9 bases between the two ends. CDR1 and CDR2 from the germline V gene are MGHRA and YSYEKL. CDR3 residues: CASSQESGNSYEQYF. The CDR3 DNA sequence: TGCGCCAGCAGCCAAGAATCGGGGAACTCCTACGAGCAGTACTTC.

V is TRBV6-1 and J is TRBJ1-6; 7 bases line up with TRBD1. The CDR3 is 15 amino acids. With 2 bases clipped from V and 6 bases from J, the junction kept 4 bases outside the gene matches. In germline, CDR1 is MNHNS, CDR2 SASEGT. The CDR3 loop is CASSELTGANSPLHF. Written as DNA, the CDR3 is TGTGCCAGCAGTGAATTAACAGGGGCTAATTCACCCCTCCACTTT.

The chain is built from TRBV7-2 and TRBJ1-5; D not resolved. Germline CDR1 SGHTA, CDR2 FQGNSA. Trimming cost V 5 bases and J 11 bases, with 13 bases left between them. There are 12 residues in the CDR3. The CDR3 spells CASSPDRMAQHF. The DNA of the CDR3 is TGTGCCAGCAGCCCCGATAGAATGGCCCAGCATTTT.

J is TRBJ1-5 and V is TRBV3-1 (or the pseudogene TRBV3-2), with unresolved D. This CDR3 is 15 amino acids long. Germline V gives CDR1 LGHDT, CDR2 YNNKEL (reference sequence). V was shortened by 1 base and J by 8 bases, with 15 bases between the two germline ends. DNA of the CDR3: TGTGCCAGCAGCCAAGCCGGCAGGTGGTGGGAGCCCCAGCATTTT. Its protein is CASSQAGRWWEPQHF.

The chain employs TRBV27 and TRBJ2-7; D may be TRBD2 (6 bases). The V end was cut by 0 bases, the J end by 5 bases, with 14 bases between. There are 15 residues in the CDR3. Germline-derived CDR1 and CDR2 are MNHEY and SMNVEV (reference sequence). Written as DNA, the CDR3 is TGTGCCAGCAGTTTATCGGCAGGGAGGCACCACGAGCAGTACTTC. It yields the protein CASSLSAGRHHEQYF.

In this sample, this clone turned up once. The rearrangement links TRBV24-1 to TRBJ1-5; 7 bases line up with TRBD1. The CDR3 is 15 amino acids. The J segment lost 9 bases and the V segment lost 3 bases, leaving 10 bases of the junction unmatched. CDR1 is KGHDR and CDR2 is SFDVKD in the germline V gene. The CDR3 sequence: CATSDRTGSHRPQHF. The CDR3 DNA is TGTGCCACCAGTGATAGGACAGGATCCCATCGGCCCCAGCATTTT.

In regard to this clone: Additional DNA sequences in this sample encode the identical CDR3. The chain joins TRBV6-5 to TRBJ1-4; TRBD1 is a possible D gene (6 bases). This CDR3 has 13 amino acids. V shed 2 bases and J shed 5 bases, with 6 bases lying between them. Germline values: CDR1 MNHEY, CDR2 SVGAGI. CDR3 bases: TGTGCCAGCAGTTACAGGGGGAATGAAAAACTGTTTTTT. Protein: CASSYRGNEKLFF.

The J gene is TRBJ1-3, the V gene TRBV30; unclear D gene. This CDR3 is 13 amino acids long. Trimming cost V 0 bases and J 2 bases, with 5 bases left between them. Germline CDR1 GTSNPN, CDR2 SVGIG (reference sequence). The CDR3 loop reads CAWSVRTGNTIYF. DNA of the CDR3: TGTGCCTGGAGTGTGCGAACTGGAAACACCATATATTTT. The full variable domain, completed using reference TRBV30 and TRBJ1-3, is SQTIHQWPATLVQPVGSPLSLECTVEGTSNPNLYWYRQAAGRGLQLLFYSVGIGQISSEVPQNLSASRPQDRQFILSSKKLLLSDSGFYLCAWSVRTGNTIYFGEGSWLTVV.

The chain recombines TRBV10-1 with TRBJ2-3; TRBD1 might be the D (5 bases). The CDR3 runs to 14 residues. V gave up 2 bases and J gave up 7 bases, with 13 bases separating them. Per germline, CDR1 WNHNN and CDR2 SYGVQD (reference sequence). In DNA form, the CDR3 reads TGCGCCAGCAGTGAGGGGGCCCGGGCGAATACGCAGTATTTT. Its protein product is CASSEGARANTQYF.

The chain couples TRBV19 to TRBJ2-2; the match to TRBD1 covers 7 bases. V shed 0 bases and J 5 bases; nucleotides not matched to a gene: 6. Germline loops: CDR1 LNHDA, CDR2 SQIVND (reference sequence). The CDR3 runs to 16 residues. The CDR3: CASSIEGRGLTGELFF. CDR3 coding DNA: TGTGCCAGTAGTATAGAGGGCAGGGGGTTGACCGGGGAGCTGTTTTTT.

The V gene is TRBV19, the J gene TRBJ1-6; D is undetermined. V was clipped by 5 bases and J by 7 bases, with 18 bases between them. The CDR3 is 16 amino acids. Germline CDR1 is LNHDA and CDR2 is SQIVND (reference sequence). The CDR3 is CASSPLLRGNNSPLHF. In DNA, the CDR3 is TGTGCCAGTAGTCCTCTTTTGCGGGGTAACAATTCACCCCTCCACTTT.

The chain recombines TRBV7-8 with TRBJ2-5; D not resolved. The germline V gene has CDR1 SGHVS and CDR2 FQNEAQ. The CDR3 spans 13 residues. V lost 2 bases to trimming and J lost 4 bases, with 8 bases between them. The CDR3: CASSLQELETQYF. The CDR3 coding sequence is TGTGCCAGCAGCTTACAGGAATTAGAGACCCAGTACTTC.

The CDR3 sequence is CASSILGVGEQYF. The CDR3, as DNA: TGTGCCAGCAGTATTTTAGGGGTTGGCGAGCAGTACTTC. The chain is built from TRBV7-9 and TRBJ2-7; the D gene is possibly TRBD1 (5 bases). Trimming pared 6 bases from V and 6 bases from J, leaving 15 bases between. Per germline, CDR1 SEHNR and CDR2 FQNEAQ (reference sequence). This CDR3 is built from 13 residues. Using reference TRBV7-9 and TRBJ2-7 for the parts outside the CDR3, the full variable domain is DTGVSQNPRHKITKRGQNVTFRCDPISEHNRLYWYRQTLGQGPEFLTYFQNEAQLEKSRLLSDRFSAERPKGSFSTLEIQRTEQGDSAMYLCASSILGVGEQYFGPGTRLTVT.

The chain recombines TRBV5-5 with TRBJ1-1; 11 positions match TRBD1. V shed 2 bases and J 6 bases; nucleotides not matched to a gene: 12. This CDR3 is 17 amino acids long. The germline V gene encodes CDR1 SGHKS and CDR2 YYEKEE (reference sequence). CDR3 sequence reads: CASSFPGQGVSGAEAFF. The CDR3 DNA is TGTGCCAGCAGCTTCCCGGGACAGGGGGTTTCTGGCGCTGAAGCTTTCTTT.

The rearrangement links TRBV5-1 to TRBJ2-3; maybe TRBD1 (6 bases). Trimming took off 3 bases at V and 2 bases at J, with 16 bases between the two ends. CDR1 and CDR2 (germline): SGHRS, YFSETQ. The CDR3 has 16 residues. The CDR3 here is CASSWGATGFTDTQYF. In nucleotides, the CDR3 is TGCGCCAGCAGCTGGGGCGCGACAGGATTCACAGATACGCAGTATTTT.

This clone was detected only a few times. The chain recombines TRBV7-9 with TRBJ2-7; 8 nucleotides agree with TRBD1. This CDR3 comprises 14 residues. V shed 3 bases and J 6 bases; nucleotides not matched to a gene: 7. CDR1 and CDR2 from the germline V gene are SEHNR and FQNEAQ (reference sequence). CDR3 sequence reads: CASSFGQGRGEQYF. CDR3 sequence (DNA): TGTGCCAGCAGCTTCGGACAGGGAAGGGGCGAGCAGTACTTC.